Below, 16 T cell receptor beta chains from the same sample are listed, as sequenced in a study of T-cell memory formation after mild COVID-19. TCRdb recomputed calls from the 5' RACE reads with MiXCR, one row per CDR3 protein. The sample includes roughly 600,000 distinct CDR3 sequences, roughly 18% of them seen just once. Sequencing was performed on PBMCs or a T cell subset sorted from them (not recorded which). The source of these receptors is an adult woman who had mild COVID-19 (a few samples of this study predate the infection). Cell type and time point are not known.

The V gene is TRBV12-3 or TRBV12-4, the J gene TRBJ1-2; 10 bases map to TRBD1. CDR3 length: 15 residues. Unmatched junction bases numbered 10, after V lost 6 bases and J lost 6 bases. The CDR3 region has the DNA TGTGCCAGCAGCCACTTTGGACAGGGGGTCCATGGCTACACCTTC. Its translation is CASSHFGQGVHGYTF.

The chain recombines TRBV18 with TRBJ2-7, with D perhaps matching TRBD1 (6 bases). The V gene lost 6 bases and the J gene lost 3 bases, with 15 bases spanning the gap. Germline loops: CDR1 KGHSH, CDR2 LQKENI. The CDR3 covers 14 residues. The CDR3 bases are TGTGCCAGCTCGCCTAACAGGGACCACTACGAGCAGTACTTC. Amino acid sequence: CASSPNRDHYEQYF.

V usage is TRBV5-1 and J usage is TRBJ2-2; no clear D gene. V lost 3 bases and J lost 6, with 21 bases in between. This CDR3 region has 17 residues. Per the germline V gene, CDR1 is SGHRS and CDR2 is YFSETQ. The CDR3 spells CASSYATGRQTAGELFF. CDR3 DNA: TGCGCCAGCAGCTATGCCACGGGTCGCCAGACCGCCGGGGAGCTGTTTTTT. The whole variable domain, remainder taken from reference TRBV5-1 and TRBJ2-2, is KAGVTQTPRYLIKTRGQQVTLSCSPISGHRSVSWYQQTPGQGLQFLFEYFSETQRNKGNFPGRFSGRQFSNSRSEMNVSTLELGDSALYLCASSYATGRQTAGELFFGEGSRLTVL.

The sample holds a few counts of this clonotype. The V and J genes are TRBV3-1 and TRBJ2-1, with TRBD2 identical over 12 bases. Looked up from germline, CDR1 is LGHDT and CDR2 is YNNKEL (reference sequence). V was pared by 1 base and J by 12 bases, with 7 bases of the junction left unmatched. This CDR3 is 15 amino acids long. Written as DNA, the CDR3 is TGTGCCAGCAGCCAAGGACTAGCGGGAGCCTTCGGGCAGTTCTTC. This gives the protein CASSQGLAGAFGQFF.

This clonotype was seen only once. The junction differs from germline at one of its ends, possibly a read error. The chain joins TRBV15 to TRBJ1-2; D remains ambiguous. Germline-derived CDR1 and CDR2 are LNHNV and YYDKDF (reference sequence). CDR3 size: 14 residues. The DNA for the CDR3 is TGTGCCACCAGCCGAGAGAGGGTTCTTGGAGGCTACACCTTC. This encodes CATSRERVLGGYTF. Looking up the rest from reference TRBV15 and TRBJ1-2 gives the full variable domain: DAMVIQNPRYQVTQFGKPVTLSCSQTLNHNVMYWYQQKSSQAPKLLFHYYDKDFNNEADTPDNFQSRRPNTSFCFLDIRSPGLGDTAMYLCATSRERVLGGYTFGSGTRLTVV.

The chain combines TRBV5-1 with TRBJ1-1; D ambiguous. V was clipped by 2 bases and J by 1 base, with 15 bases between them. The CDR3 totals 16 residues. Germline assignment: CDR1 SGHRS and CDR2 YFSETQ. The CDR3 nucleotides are TGCGCCAGCAGCTTACGAGGGATAGTTGGGAACACTGAAGCTTTCTTT. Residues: CASSLRGIVGNTEAFF.

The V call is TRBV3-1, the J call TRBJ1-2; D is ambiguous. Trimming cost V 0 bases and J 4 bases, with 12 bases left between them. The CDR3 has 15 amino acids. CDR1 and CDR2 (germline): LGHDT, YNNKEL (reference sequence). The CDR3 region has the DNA TGTGCCAGCAGCCAAGATCCCTCCGGTCCCTATGGCTACACCTTC. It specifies CASSQDPSGPYGYTF. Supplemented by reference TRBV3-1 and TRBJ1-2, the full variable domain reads DTAVSQTPKYLVTQMGNDKSIKCEQNLGHDTMYWYKQDSKKFLKIMFSYNNKELIINETVPNRFSPKSPDKAHLNLHINSLELGDSAVYFCASSQDPSGPYGYTFGSGTRLTVV.

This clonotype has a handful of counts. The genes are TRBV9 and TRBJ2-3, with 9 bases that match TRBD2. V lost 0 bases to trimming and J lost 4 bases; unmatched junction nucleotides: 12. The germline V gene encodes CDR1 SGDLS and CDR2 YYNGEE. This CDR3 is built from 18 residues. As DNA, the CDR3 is TGTGCCAGCAGCGTAGGGGAGGGTAGCGGGAGAATCGCAGATACGCAGTATTTT. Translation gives CASSVGEGSGRIADTQYF.

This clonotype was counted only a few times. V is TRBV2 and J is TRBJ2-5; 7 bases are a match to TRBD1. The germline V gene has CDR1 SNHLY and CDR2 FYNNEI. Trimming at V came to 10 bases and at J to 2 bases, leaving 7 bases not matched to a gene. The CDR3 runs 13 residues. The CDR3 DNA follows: TGTGCCACCGGTCGGGGACAGCAAGAGACCCAGTACTTC. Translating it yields CATGRGQQETQYF.

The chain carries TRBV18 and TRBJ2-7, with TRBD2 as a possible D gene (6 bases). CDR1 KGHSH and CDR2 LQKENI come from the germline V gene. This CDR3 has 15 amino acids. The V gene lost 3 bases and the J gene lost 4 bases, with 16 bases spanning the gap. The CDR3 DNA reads TGTGCCAGCTCACCGCGGGACCAAACTTGGTACGAGCAGTACTTC. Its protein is CASSPRDQTWYEQYF.

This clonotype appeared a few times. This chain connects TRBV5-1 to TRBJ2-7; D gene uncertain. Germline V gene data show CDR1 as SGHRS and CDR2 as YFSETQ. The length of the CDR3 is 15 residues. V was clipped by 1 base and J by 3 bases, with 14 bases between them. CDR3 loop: CASSLITRMSYEQYF. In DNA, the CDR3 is TGCGCCAGCAGCTTGATCACCCGGATGAGCTACGAGCAGTACTTC.

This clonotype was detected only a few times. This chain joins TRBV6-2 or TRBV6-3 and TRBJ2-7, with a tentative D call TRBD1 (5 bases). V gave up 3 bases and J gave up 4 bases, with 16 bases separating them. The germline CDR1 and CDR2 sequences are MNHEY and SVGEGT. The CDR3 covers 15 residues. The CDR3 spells CASSYLTRDGYEQYF. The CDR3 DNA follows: TGTGCCAGCAGTTATTTGACCAGGGATGGGTACGAGCAGTACTTC.

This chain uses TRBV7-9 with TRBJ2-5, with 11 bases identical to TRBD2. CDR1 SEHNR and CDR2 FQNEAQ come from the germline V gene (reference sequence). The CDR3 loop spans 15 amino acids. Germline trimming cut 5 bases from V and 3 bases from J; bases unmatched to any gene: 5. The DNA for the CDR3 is TGTGCCAGCAGCCAGGGGACTAGCGGCAAAGAGACCCAGTACTTC. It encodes CASSQGTSGKETQYF.

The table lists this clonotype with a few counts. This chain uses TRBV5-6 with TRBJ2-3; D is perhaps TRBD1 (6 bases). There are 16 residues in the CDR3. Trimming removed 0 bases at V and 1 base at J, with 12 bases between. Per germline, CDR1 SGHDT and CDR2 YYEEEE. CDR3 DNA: TGTGCCAGCAGCTTGGAGTACAGGGAAGGCACAGATACGCAGTATTTT. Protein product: CASSLEYREGTDTQYF.

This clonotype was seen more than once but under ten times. As DNA, the CDR3 is TGTGCCATCAGTTTAGGGAGTGAGCAGTACTTC. This codes for CAISLGSEQYF. The J gene is TRBJ2-7, the V gene TRBV10-3, with a weak D call TRBD2 (5 bases). The V end lost 5 bases, the J end lost 7 bases, and 9 bases lay between the germline ends. CDR3 length: 11 amino acids. Germline CDR1 is ENHRY and CDR2 is SYGVKD.

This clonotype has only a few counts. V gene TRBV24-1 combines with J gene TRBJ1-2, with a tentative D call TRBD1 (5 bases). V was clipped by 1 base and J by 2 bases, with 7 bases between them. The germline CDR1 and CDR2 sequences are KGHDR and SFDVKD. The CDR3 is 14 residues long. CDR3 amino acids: CATSDFDRNYGYTF. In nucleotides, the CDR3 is TGTGCCACCAGTGATTTCGACAGAAACTATGGCTACACCTTC.